The 4 T cell receptor beta chains presented below share a single source sample, sequenced in a study of T cells after yellow fever vaccination. TCRdb re-derived calls from the 5' RACE reads in MiXCR, one entry per CDR3 protein. The sample holds 510,000 or so distinct CDR3 sequences, 19% seen once. Material: PBMCs, obtained 15 days after the yellow fever booster vaccination. The receptors here all came from a man aged 30 to 45 who received the YFV17D yellow fever vaccine.

The J gene is TRBJ2-5, the V gene TRBV6-2 or TRBV6-3; no clear D gene. CDR3 length: 10 residues. The V gene's germline CDR1 is MNHEY and CDR2 SVGEGT. The DNA for the CDR3 is TGTGACATTCTAGGGGAGACCCAGTACTTC. Translation: CDILGETQYF.

This chain joins TRBV20-1 and TRBJ1-4; D not certain. Per the germline V gene, CDR1 is DFQATT and CDR2 is SNEGSKA (reference sequence). The V and J ends lost 6 bases and 8 bases respectively, with 16 bases between them. The CDR3 has 13 amino acids. In DNA, the CDR3 is TGCAGTGCCTTGGACCTCCCCGGCGAAAAACTGTTTTTT. The encoded protein is CSALDLPGEKLFF.

The chain is built from TRBV5-5 and TRBJ2-3; perhaps TRBD2 as D (6 bases). There are 14 residues in the CDR3. The germline CDR1 and CDR2 sequences are SGHKS and YYEKEE (reference sequence). V shed 3 bases and J shed 6 bases, with 14 bases lying between them. CDR3 nucleotide sequence: TGTGCCAGCAGCTCCGGCGGGGCGATGGATACGCAGTATTTT. Translating gives CASSSGGAMDTQYF.

The chain combines TRBV5-1 with TRBJ2-1; a possible D gene is TRBD1 (5 bases). V was trimmed by 0 bases and J by 10 bases, leaving 11 bases between them. In germline, CDR1 is SGHRS, CDR2 YFSETQ. The CDR3 has 13 amino acids. The CDR3 sequence: CASSLGRGTEQFF. CDR3 bases: TGCGCCAGCAGCTTGGGTAGGGGTACAGAGCAGTTCTTC.